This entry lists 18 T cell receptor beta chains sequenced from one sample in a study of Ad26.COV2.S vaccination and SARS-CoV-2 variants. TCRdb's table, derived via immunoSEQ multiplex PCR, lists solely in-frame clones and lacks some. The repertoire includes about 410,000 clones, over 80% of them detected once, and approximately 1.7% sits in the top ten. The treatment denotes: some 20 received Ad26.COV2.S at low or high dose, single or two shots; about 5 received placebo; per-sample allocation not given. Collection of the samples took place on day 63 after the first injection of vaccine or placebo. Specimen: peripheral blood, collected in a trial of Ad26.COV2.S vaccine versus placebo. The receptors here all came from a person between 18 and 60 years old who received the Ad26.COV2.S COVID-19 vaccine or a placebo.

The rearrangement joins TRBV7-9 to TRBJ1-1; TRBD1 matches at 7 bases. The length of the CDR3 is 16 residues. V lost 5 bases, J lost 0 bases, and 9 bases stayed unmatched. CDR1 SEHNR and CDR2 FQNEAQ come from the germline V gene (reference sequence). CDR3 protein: CASSAPGGRMNTEAFF. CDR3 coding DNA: TGTGCCAGCAGCGCTCCAGGGGGTAGGATGAACACTGAAGCTTTCTTT.

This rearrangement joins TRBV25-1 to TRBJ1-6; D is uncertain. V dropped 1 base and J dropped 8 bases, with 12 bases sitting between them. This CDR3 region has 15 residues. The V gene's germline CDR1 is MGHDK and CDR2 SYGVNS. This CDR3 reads CASSEWLGPHSPLHF. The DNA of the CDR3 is TGTGCCAGCAGTGAATGGTTAGGGCCTCATTCACCCCTCCACTTT.

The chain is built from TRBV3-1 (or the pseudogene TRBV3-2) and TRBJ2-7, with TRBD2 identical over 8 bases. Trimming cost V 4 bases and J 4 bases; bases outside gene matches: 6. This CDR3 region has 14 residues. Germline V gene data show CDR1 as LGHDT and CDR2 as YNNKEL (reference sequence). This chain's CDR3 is CASSLNGGAYEQYF. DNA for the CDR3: TGTGCCAGCAGCCTGAACGGGGGGGCGTACGAGCAGTACTTC.

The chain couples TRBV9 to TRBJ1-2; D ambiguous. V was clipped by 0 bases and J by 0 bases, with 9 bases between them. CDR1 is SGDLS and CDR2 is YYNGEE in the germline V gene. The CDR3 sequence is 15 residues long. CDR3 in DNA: TGTGCCAGCAGCGTAGAGGGAGTGACTAACTATGGCTACACCTTC. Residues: CASSVEGVTNYGYTF.

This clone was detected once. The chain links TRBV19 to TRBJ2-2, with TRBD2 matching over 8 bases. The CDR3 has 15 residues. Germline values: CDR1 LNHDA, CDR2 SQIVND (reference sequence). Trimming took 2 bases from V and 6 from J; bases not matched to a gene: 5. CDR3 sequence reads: CASSIRGGRAGELFF. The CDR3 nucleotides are TGTGCCAGTAGTATACGCGGGGGGCGGGCCGGGGAGCTGTTTTTT. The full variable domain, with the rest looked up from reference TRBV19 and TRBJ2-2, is DGGITQSPKYLFRKEGQNVTLSCEQNLNHDAMYWYRQDPGQGLRLIYYSQIVNDFQKGDIAEGYSVSREKKESFPLTVTSAQKNPTAFYLCASSIRGGRAGELFFGEGSRLTVL.

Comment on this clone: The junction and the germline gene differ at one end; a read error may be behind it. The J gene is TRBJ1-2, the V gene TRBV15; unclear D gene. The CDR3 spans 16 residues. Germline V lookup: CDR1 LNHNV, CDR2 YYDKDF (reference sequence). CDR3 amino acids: CATSGDALGTNYGYTF. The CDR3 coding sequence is TGTGCCACCAGCGGAGATGCCCTGGGTACAAACTATGGCTACACCTTC.

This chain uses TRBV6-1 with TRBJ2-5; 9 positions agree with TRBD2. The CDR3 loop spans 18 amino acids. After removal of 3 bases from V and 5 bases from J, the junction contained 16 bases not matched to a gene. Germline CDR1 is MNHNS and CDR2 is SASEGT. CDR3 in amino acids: CASSDLLAGRHFRETQYF. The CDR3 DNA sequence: TGTGCCAGCAGTGACCTACTAGCGGGCCGGCATTTTAGGGAGACCCAGTACTTC.

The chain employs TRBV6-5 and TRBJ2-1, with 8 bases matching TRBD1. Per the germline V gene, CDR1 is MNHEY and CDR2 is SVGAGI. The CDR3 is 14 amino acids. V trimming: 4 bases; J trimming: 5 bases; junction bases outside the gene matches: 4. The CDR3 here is CASSLGTGDNEQFF. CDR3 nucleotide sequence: TGTGCCAGCAGTTTAGGGACAGGAGACAATGAGCAGTTCTTC.

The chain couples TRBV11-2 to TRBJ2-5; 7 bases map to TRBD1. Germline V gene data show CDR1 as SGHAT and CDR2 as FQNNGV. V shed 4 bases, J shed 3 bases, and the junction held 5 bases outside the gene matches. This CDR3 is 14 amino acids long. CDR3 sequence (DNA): TGTGCCAGCAGCTACGGGGACAGCAAAGAGACCCAGTACTTC. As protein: CASSYGDSKETQYF.

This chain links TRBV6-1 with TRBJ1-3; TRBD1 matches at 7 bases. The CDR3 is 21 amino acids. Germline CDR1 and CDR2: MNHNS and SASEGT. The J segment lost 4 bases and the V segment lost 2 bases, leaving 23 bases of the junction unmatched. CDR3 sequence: CASSELARPGATGRLGNTIYF. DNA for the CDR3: TGTGCCAGCAGTGAATTGGCCCGGCCCGGAGCGACAGGGCGTTTAGGAAACACCATATATTTT.

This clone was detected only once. The CDR3: CASSQEFDGGAYNEQFF. DNA for the CDR3: TGCGCCAGCAGCCAAGAATTCGACGGGGGGGCATACAATGAGCAGTTCTTC. The chain has TRBV4-3 and TRBJ2-1, with 8 bases that match TRBD2. CDR3 length: 17 amino acids. Germline loops: CDR1 LGHNA, CDR2 YSLEER. The ends lost 0 bases at V and 4 bases at J; junction bases unmatched: 8.

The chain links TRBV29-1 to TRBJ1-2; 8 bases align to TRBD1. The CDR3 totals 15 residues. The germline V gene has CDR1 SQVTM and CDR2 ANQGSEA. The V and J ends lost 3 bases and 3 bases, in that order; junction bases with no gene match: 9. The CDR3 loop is CSVDHRQGRDYGYTF. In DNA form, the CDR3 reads TGCAGCGTTGACCACCGACAGGGGCGAGACTATGGCTACACCTTC.

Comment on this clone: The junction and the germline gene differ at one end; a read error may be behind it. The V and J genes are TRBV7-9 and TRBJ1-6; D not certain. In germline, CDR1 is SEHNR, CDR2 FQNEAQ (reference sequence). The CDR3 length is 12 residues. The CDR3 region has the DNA TGTGCCAGCAGCTTAGAAGATTCGCCCCTCCACTTT. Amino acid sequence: CASSLEDSPLHF.

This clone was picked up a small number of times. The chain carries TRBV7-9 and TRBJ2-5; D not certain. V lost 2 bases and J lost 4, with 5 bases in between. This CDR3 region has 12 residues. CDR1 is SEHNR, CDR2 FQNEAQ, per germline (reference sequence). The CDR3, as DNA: TGTGCCAGCAGCTTAACGTTAGAGACCCAGTACTTC. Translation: CASSLTLETQYF.

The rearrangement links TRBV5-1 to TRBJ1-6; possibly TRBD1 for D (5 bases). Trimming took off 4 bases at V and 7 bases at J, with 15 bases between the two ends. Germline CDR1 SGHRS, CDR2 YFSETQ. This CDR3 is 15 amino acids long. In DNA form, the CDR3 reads TGCGCCAGCAGCCCGGGTGGGACCGAGAATTCACCCCTCCACTTT. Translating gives CASSPGGTENSPLHF.

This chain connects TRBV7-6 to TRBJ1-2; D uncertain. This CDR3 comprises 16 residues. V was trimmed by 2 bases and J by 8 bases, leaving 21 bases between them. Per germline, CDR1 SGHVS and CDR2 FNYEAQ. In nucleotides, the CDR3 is TGTGCCAGCAGCTTATACCCCCGAGACGCAAATCCGGGCTACACCTTC. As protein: CASSLYPRDANPGYTF.

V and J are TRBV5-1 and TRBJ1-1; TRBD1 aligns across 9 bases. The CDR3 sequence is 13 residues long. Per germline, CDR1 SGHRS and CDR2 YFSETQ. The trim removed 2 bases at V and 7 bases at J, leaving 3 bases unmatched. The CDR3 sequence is CASSLQGASEAFF. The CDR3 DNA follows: TGCGCCAGCAGCTTACAGGGGGCGAGTGAAGCTTTCTTT.

Here the CDR3 DNA reads TGTGCCTGGCAGCGGTATTCACCCCTCCACTTT. Encoded protein: CAWQRYSPLHF. The chain is built from TRBV30 and TRBJ1-6; D remains unclear. V lost 5 bases and J lost 8, with 7 bases in between. CDR3 length equals 11 residues. Germline-derived CDR1 and CDR2 are GTSNPN and SVGIG (reference sequence). The full variable domain, rest sourced from reference TRBV30 and TRBJ1-6, is SQTIHQWPATLVQPVGSPLSLECTVEGTSNPNLYWYRQAAGRGLQLLFYSVGIGQISSEVPQNLSASRPQDRQFILSSKKLLLSDSGFYLCAWQRYSPLHFGNGTRLTVT.